Shown below are 23 T cell receptor beta chains from a single sample sequenced in a study of cytomegalovirus exposure and HLA in healthy donors. Some clones are missing from TCRdb's copy, which holds only in-frame ones; the method was immunoSEQ multiplex PCR. The sample has 100,000 or so clones, 75% to 90% seen once; the top ten hold roughly 20%. Sample: PBMCs. The receptors were gathered from a young man in good health and CMV-seropositive.

This chain connects TRBV27 to TRBJ1-5, with 9 nucleotides matching TRBD1. This CDR3 has 15 residues. The J segment lost 4 bases and the V segment lost 6 bases, leaving 7 bases of the junction unmatched. The germline V gene encodes CDR1 MNHEY and CDR2 SMNVEV (reference sequence). The DNA for the CDR3 is TGTGCCAGCAGGCTCACAGGGGGCGGTAATCAGCCCCAGCATTTT. It codes for CASRLTGGGNQPQHF.

A note on this clone: Other DNA sequences from this sample encode an identical CDR3 as well. The rearrangement joins TRBV2 to TRBJ2-5; D is unresolved. Trimming took off 1 base at V and 5 bases at J, with 5 bases between the two ends. CDR1 and CDR2 from the germline V gene are SNHLY and FYNNEI. CDR3 size: 12 residues. The CDR3 sequence is CASSEVRETQYF. CDR3 bases: TGTGCCAGCAGTGAAGTCCGGGAGACCCAGTACTTC.

The chain couples TRBV4-1 to TRBJ2-3, with a tentative D call TRBD2 (6 bases). The CDR3 totals 14 residues. Trimming shortened V by 0 bases and J by 5 bases, and 9 bases separated the two germline ends. Germline V gives CDR1 MGHRA, CDR2 YSYEKL. CDR3 sequence: CASSQEGREDTQYF. CDR3 nucleotides: TGCGCCAGCAGCCAAGAAGGGCGGGAAGATACGCAGTATTTT.

Comment on this clone: At one boundary the junction diverges from the germline segment, which might be a read error. The chain joins TRBV5-6 to TRBJ2-1, with 9 bases matching TRBD2. Looked up from germline, CDR1 is SGHDT and CDR2 is YYEEEE. This CDR3 spans 13 amino acids. CDR3 coding DNA: TGTGCCAGCAGCCCAGGGGCGGGAGGGCCGTCGCTCTTC. Translating gives CASSPGAGGPSLF. Together with reference TRBV5-6 and TRBJ2-1, the CDR3 gives the full variable domain: DAGVTQSPTHLIKTRGQQVTLRCSPKSGHDTVSWYQQALGQGPQFIFQYYEEEERQRGNFPDRFSGHQFPNYSSELNVNALLLGDSALYLCASSPGAGGPSLFGPGTRLTVL.

The chain uses TRBV6-5 and TRBJ2-3; TRBD2 agrees at 8 bases. CDR1 and CDR2 (germline): MNHEY, SVGAGI. Trimming at V came to 3 bases and at J to 4 bases, leaving 6 bases not matched to a gene. The CDR3 runs 15 residues. The CDR3 DNA follows: TGTGCCAGCAGTTATCAAGCGGGAGAGGCAGATACGCAGTATTTT. The encoded protein is CASSYQAGEADTQYF.

The chain has TRBV10-1 and TRBJ2-4; a weak D match, TRBD2 (6 bases). Germline CDR1 WNHNN, CDR2 SYGVQD (reference sequence). The CDR3 runs 14 residues. Trimming left V 3 bases short and J 8 bases short, with 14 bases between. As DNA, the CDR3 is TGCGCCAGCAGTGAAGGGACTTGGGGGGACATTCAGTACTTC. It specifies CASSEGTWGDIQYF.

V gene TRBV19 combines with J gene TRBJ2-1; 7 bases agree with TRBD2. This CDR3 region has 17 residues. J lost 7 bases, V lost 1 base, and 13 bases had no gene match. Germline V gene sequence: CDR1 LNHDA, CDR2 SQIVND (reference sequence). The CDR3 nucleotides are TGTGCCAGTAGTATAGTGGTCGGCGGGAGTGCTTTAAATGAGCAGTTCTTC. Its protein product is CASSIVVGGSALNEQFF.

The V and J genes are TRBV6-6 and TRBJ2-3; 10 bases match TRBD2. Germline V lookup: CDR1 MNHNY, CDR2 SVGAGI (reference sequence). The CDR3 totals 13 residues. J was trimmed by 6 bases and V by 11 bases; bases with no gene match: 8. The CDR3 here is CAVSSGRYDTQYF. DNA for the CDR3: TGTGCCGTGAGTAGCGGGAGGTATGATACGCAGTATTTT.

This clone was seen a handful of times. The J gene is TRBJ2-7, the V gene TRBV6-4; 9 positions match TRBD1. Germline V CDR1 and CDR2: MRHNA, SNTAGT. V dropped 2 bases and J dropped 3; count of bases not matched to a gene: 2. CDR3 size: 14 residues. Written as DNA, the CDR3 is TGTGCCAGCAGTGACCCGGGACAGGGCTACGAGCAGTACTTC. Translation gives CASSDPGQGYEQYF.

The gene calls are TRBV6-1 and TRBJ2-7, with D possibly being TRBD2 (6 bases). Germline V CDR1 and CDR2: MNHNS, SASEGT. The CDR3 totals 15 residues. Deletions cut 6 bases from V and 0 bases from J, with 15 bases between. The CDR3 region has the DNA TGTGCCAGCAGAGAGGGACTCCTGAGCTCCTACGAGCAGTACTTC. Its translation is CASREGLLSSYEQYF.

This chain uses TRBV6-1 with TRBJ2-1, with TRBD1 matching over 7 bases. Germline CDR1 reads MNHNS; CDR2 reads SASEGT. After removal of 0 bases from V and 6 bases from J, the junction contained 11 bases not matched to a gene. There are 17 residues in the CDR3. CDR3 DNA: TGTGCCAGCAGTGAAGCTCCGGGACAGACTTCCCGCAATGAGCAGTTCTTC. This gives the protein CASSEAPGQTSRNEQFF.

A note on this clone: The junction does not match germline at one end; this may be a read error. V is TRBV27 and J is TRBJ2-4, with D perhaps TRBD2 (6 bases). Germline V CDR1 and CDR2: MNHEY, SMNVEV (reference sequence). This CDR3 comprises 13 residues. The DNA for the CDR3 is TGTGCCAGCAGACCGCCAGGGACCATCGGAGGGCACTTC. Translating gives CASRPPGTIGGHF.

This sequence joins TRBV5-1 and TRBJ2-1; 8 bases agree with TRBD2. Per germline, CDR1 SGHRS and CDR2 YFSETQ. The CDR3 length is 13 residues. V shed 4 bases, J shed 7 bases, and the junction held 4 bases outside the gene matches. CDR3 protein: CASSGTSRNEQFF. CDR3 bases: TGCGCCAGCAGCGGGACTAGTCGGAATGAGCAGTTCTTC.

The J gene is TRBJ2-5, the V gene TRBV7-9; 11 bases are shared with TRBD2. V lost 6 bases and J lost 3; bases outside the gene matches: 3. The length of the CDR3 is 14 residues. The V gene's germline CDR1 is SEHNR and CDR2 FQNEAQ (reference sequence). CDR3 sequence reads: CASSSTSGKETQYF. The CDR3 DNA follows: TGTGCCAGCAGTTCGACTAGCGGGAAAGAGACCCAGTACTTC.

The chain is built from TRBV28 and TRBJ2-1, with a tentative D call TRBD2 (6 bases). Per the germline V gene, CDR1 is MDHEN and CDR2 is SYDVKM. The CDR3 is 13 amino acids. Trimming removed 2 bases at V and 10 bases at J, with 12 bases between. Written as DNA, the CDR3 is TGTGCCAGCAGTTTAGGCGGGGTAGTGGAGCAGTTCTTC. Amino acid sequence: CASSLGGVVEQFF.

The chain is built from TRBV27 and TRBJ1-2; D is perhaps TRBD1 (6 bases). The V end lost 3 bases, the J end lost 8 bases, and 16 bases lay between the germline ends. The germline V gene has CDR1 MNHEY and CDR2 SMNVEV (reference sequence). CDR3 length equals 14 residues. The CDR3 DNA follows: TGTGCCAGCAGTTTGAACAGGGAGTATCTGGGCTACACCTTC. It specifies CASSLNREYLGYTF.

The V and J genes are TRBV5-1 and TRBJ2-3, with D perhaps TRBD1 (5 bases). V shed 0 bases and J shed 0 bases, with 8 bases lying between them. The CDR3 loop spans 15 amino acids. CDR1 is SGHRS, CDR2 YFSETQ, per germline. The CDR3 protein is CASSLVGASTDTQYF. CDR3 coding DNA: TGCGCCAGCAGCTTGGTTGGGGCTAGCACAGATACGCAGTATTTT.

The V call is TRBV6-5, the J call TRBJ2-7; 8 bases agree with TRBD1. V was pared by 6 bases and J by 3 bases, with 10 bases of the junction left unmatched. The length of the CDR3 is 15 residues. Germline values: CDR1 MNHEY, CDR2 SVGAGI. As DNA, the CDR3 is TGTGCCAGCAGACTCCAGAGAACAGGGGGCTACGAGCAGTACTTC. It yields the protein CASRLQRTGGYEQYF.

This chain joins TRBV10-2 and TRBJ2-3; 9 positions agree with TRBD1. There are 15 residues in the CDR3. V lost 6 bases and J lost 2; bases outside the gene matches: 6. Germline V gene lookup returns CDR1 WSHSY and CDR2 SAAADI. CDR3 sequence reads: CASRDWTGDTDTQYF. The DNA of the CDR3 is TGCGCCAGCAGGGATTGGACAGGGGACACAGATACGCAGTATTTT.

The chain has TRBV5-1 and TRBJ2-5; 10 bases match TRBD1. The germline gives CDR1 SGHRS, CDR2 YFSETQ. Germline trimming cut 2 bases from V and 5 bases from J; bases unmatched to any gene: 9. The CDR3 contains 16 residues. CDR3 protein: CASSFSGTGVLETQYF. CDR3 DNA: TGCGCCAGCAGCTTTTCCGGGACAGGGGTGTTGGAGACCCAGTACTTC.

The chain uses TRBV10-1 and TRBJ2-2, with a tentative D call TRBD2 (5 bases). V dropped 8 bases and J dropped 3 bases, with 13 bases sitting between them. This CDR3 spans 14 amino acids. Germline CDR1 WNHNN, CDR2 SYGVQD (reference sequence). The CDR3 region has the DNA TGCGCCAGCGGAGGTGGTTTTGACACCGGGGAGCTGTTTTTT. Encoded protein: CASGGGFDTGELFF.

There are a few counts of this clone. Mismatch with germline at one junction end may stem from a read error. This chain joins TRBV2 and TRBJ1-4; tentatively, D is TRBD1 (6 bases). Germline V gene lookup returns CDR1 SNHLY and CDR2 FYNNEI. This CDR3 comprises 10 residues. CDR3 in DNA: TGTGCCAGCAGGGGGGACACGGCAATTTTT. Translation: CASRGDTAIF.

The chain employs TRBV9 and TRBJ2-2; a possible D gene is TRBD2 (6 bases). The CDR3 totals 16 residues. Looked up from germline, CDR1 is SGDLS and CDR2 is YYNGEE. The germline V and J ends were trimmed by 2 bases and 2 bases, with 13 bases remaining between them. In DNA, the CDR3 is TGTGCCAGCAGCGTCGATATTAGCGGCAACACCGGGGAGCTGTTTTTT. It is translated as CASSVDISGNTGELFF. Supplemented by reference TRBV9 and TRBJ2-2, the full variable domain reads DSGVTQTPKHLITATGQRVTLRCSPRSGDLSVYWYQQSLDQGLQFLIQYYNGEERAKGNILERFSAQQFPDLHSELNLSSLELGDSALYFCASSVDISGNTGELFFGEGSRLTVL.